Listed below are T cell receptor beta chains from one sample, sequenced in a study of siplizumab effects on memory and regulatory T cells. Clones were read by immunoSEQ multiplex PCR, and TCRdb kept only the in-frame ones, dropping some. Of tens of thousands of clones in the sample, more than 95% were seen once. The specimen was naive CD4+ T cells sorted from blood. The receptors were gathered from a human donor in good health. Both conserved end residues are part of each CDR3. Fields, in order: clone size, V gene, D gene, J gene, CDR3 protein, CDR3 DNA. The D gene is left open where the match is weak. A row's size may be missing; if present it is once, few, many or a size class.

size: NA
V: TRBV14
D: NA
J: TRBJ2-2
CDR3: CASSLDRNTGELFF
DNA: TGTGCCAGCAGCCTGGACAGGAACACCGGGGAGCTGTTTTTT

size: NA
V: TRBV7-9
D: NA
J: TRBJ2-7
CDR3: CASSLTNEQYF
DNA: TGTGCCAGCAGCTTAACGAACGAGCAGTACTTC

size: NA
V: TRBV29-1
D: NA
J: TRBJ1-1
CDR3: CSGRTQGKSTEAFF
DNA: TGCAGCGGGCGAACCCAGGGGAAGAGCACTGAAGCTTTCTTT

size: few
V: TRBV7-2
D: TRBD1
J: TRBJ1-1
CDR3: CAKTGQGGLGNTEAFF
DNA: TGTGCCAAGACGGGACAGGGGGGATTAGGCAACACTGAAGCTTTCTTT

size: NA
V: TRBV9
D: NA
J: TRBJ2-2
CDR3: CASSPRRDILTGELFF
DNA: TGTGCCAGCAGCCCGCGCCGGGACATCCTGACCGGGGAGCTGTTTTTT

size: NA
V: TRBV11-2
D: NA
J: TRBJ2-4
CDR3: CASSLQEVAKNIQYF
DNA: TGTGCCAGCAGCTTACAGGAGGTGGCCAAAAACATTCAGTACTTC

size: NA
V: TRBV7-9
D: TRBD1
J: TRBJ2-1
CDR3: CASSTHKRTGVEGFF
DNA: TGTGCCAGCAGCACCCATAAGAGGACAGGGGTGGAGGGGTTCTTC

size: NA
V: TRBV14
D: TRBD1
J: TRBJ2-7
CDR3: CASSSLRQGDNYEQYF
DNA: TGTGCCAGCAGCTCTCTGAGACAGGGCGATAACTACGAGCAGTACTTC

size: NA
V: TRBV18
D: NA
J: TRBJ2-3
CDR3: CASSPPWASEGISTDTQYF
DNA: TGTGCCAGCTCACCCCCTTGGGCTAGTGAGGGTATCTCCACTGATACGCAGTATTTT

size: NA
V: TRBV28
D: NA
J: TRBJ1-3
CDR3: CASSSTDSSGNTIYF
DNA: TGTGCCAGCAGTTCCACTGACAGCTCTGGAAACACCATATATTTT

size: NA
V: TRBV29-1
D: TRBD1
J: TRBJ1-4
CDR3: CSGIQGAGKLFF
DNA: TGCAGCGGAATACAGGGGGCAGGAAAACTGTTTTTT

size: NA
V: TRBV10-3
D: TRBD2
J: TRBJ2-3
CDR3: CAISAGTSTTDTQYF
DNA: TGTGCCATCAGTGCCGGGACTAGCACCACAGATACGCAGTATTTT

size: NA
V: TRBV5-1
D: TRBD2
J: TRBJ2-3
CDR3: CASSPGGATDTQYF
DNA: TGCGCCAGCAGCCCGGGGGGAGCCACAGATACGCAGTATTTT

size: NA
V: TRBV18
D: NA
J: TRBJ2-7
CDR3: CASSPSGTTKSSYEQYF
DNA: TGTGCCAGCTCACCCTCCGGGACGACAAAAAGCTCCTACGAGCAGTACTTC

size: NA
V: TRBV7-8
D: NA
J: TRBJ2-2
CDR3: CASVWGIGELFF
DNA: TGTGCCAGCGTTTGGGGAATCGGGGAGCTGTTTTTT

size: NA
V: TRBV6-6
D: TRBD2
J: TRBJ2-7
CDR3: CASSTRGSGGSYEQYF
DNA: TGTGCCAGCAGTACCCGGGGCAGCGGGGGATCCTACGAGCAGTACTTC

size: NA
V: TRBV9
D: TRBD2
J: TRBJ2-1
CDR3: CASSVGPGLAYDEQFF
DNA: TGTGCCAGCAGCGTGGGCCCTGGACTAGCCTACGATGAGCAGTTCTTC

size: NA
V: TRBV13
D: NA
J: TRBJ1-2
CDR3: CASSHSRKGSSYGYTF
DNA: TGTGCCAGCAGCCATAGCAGAAAAGGTTCTAGCTATGGCTACACCTTC

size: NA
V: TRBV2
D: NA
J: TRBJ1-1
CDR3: CASSDHVGNTEAFF
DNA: TGTGCCAGCAGTGATCACGTAGGTAACACTGAAGCTTTCTTT

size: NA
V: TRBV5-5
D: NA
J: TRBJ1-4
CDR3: CASSLGRVEKLFF
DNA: TGTGCCAGCAGCTTGGGCAGGGTAGAAAAACTGTTTTTT

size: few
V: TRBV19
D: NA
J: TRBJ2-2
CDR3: CASKNERYTGELFF
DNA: TGTGCCAGTAAAAACGAGAGGTACACCGGGGAGCTGTTTTTT

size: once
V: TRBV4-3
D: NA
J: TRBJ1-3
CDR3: CASSQEPLRAGGNTIYF
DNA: TGCGCCAGCAGCCAAGAACCTCTCAGGGCTGGTGGAAACACCATATATTTT

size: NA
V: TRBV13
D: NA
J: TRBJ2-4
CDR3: CASSYQQGDIQYF
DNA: TGTGCCAGCAGCTACCAACAGGGTGACATTCAGTACTTC

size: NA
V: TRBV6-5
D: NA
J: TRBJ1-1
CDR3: CASRTVVPNTEAFF
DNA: TGTGCCAGCAGGACTGTTGTCCCCAACACTGAAGCTTTCTTT

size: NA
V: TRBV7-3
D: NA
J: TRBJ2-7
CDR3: CASSLDRHYEQYF
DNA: TGTGCCAGCAGCCTGGACAGACACTACGAGCAGTACTTC